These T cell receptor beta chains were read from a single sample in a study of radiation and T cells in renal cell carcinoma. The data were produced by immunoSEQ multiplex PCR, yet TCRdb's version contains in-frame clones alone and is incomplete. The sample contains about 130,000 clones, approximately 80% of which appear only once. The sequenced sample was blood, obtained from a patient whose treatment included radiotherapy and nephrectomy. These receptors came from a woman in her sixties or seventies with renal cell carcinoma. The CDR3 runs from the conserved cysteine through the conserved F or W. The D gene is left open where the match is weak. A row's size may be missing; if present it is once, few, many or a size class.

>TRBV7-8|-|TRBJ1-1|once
TGTGCCAGCAGCTTAGCAGCGGGGAACACTGAAGCTTTCTTT
CASSLAAGNTEAFF
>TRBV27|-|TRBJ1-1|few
TGTGCCAGCAGTTTATCGGGCACTGAAGCTTTCTTT
CASSLSGTEAFF
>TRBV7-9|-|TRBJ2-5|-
TGTGCCAGCAGCTTAGCCAAAATTACAGGGTTAGGGCTCCAAGAGACCCAGTACTTC
CASSLAKITGLGLQETQYF
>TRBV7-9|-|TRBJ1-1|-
TGTGCCAGCAGCCCCTCTTTAGGGGCCTCCACTGAAGCTTTCTTT
CASSPSLGASTEAFF
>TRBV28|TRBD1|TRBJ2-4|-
TGTGCCAGCAGTCCGGGACAGGGGAACATTCAGTACTTC
CASSPGQGNIQYF
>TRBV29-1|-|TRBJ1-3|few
TGCAGCGTTGAACGTTGGGGAGCTGGAAACACCATATATTTT
CSVERWGAGNTIYF
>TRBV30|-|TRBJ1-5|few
TGTGCCTGGAGACACGGGGTCGGCAATCAGCCCCAGCATTTT
CAWRHGVGNQPQHF
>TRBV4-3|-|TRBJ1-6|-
TGCGCCAGCAGCCAAGATCGTGCCGTTAATTCACCCCTCCACTTT
CASSQDRAVNSPLHF
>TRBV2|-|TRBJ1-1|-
TGTGCCAGCAGTGCCAAAACAGAAACTGAAGCTTTCTTT
CASSAKTETEAFF
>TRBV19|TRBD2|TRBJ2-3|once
TGTGCCAGTAGTATAGATCGGGGTAGCGGGGGTATCGGAGATACGCAGTATTTT
CASSIDRGSGGIGDTQYF
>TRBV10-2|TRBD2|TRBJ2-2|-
TGCGCCAGCAGTCAGAAATTAGCGGGGAGATACACCGGGGAGCTGTTTTTT
CASSQKLAGRYTGELFF
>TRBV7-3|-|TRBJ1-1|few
TGTGCCAGCAGGCCCACAGCGGGGAACACTGAAGCTTTCTTT
CASRPTAGNTEAFF